This T cell receptor (beta chain) was identified during a study of T cells in Graves' hyperthyroidism and ophthalmopathy. Findings of the study overall: The blood repertoire included most of the expanded thyroid clonotypes above 0.001. In validation, the model predicted ophthalmopathy. These predictions came a median 6.5 months before onset.

This clonotype was recorded many times. Its antigen is unidentified. This CDR3 has 12 amino acids. V was clipped by 8 bases and J by 4 bases, with 14 bases between them. Germline CDR1 is SQVTM and CDR2 is ANQGSEA. Amplification of TCR beta CDR3 regions was performed using RNA transcripts as template. An initial round of RT-PCR targeting the TCR CDR3 relied on the HTBI primer set. TCRdb reanalysed the multiplex PCR reads using MiXCR and keeps one entry per CDR3 protein. The sample comprises roughly 500,000 distinct CDR3 sequences, 40% to 50% of which are singletons, and 35% to 50% rests with the top ten.

This clonotype originated in an adult woman with Graves' disease, either hyperthyroidism or ophthalmopathy (not recorded which). The rearrangement links TRBV29-1 to TRBJ1-1, with TRBD1 as a possible D gene (6 bases). The sequenced sample consisted of peripheral blood or thyroid tissue (not recorded which). CDR3 region: CSSRAGVTEAFF. The CDR3 bases are TGCAGCTCCCGGGCAGGGGTCACTGAAGCTTTCTTT.